The 11 T cell receptor beta chains given below trace back to one sample, sequenced in a study of blood T cell repertoires in COVID-19. Profiled with immunoSEQ multiplex PCR; TCRdb holds only in-frame clones, not every one. The sample holds around 140,000 clones, about 80% seen once. The sequenced material came from PBMCs or T cells enriched from blood (not recorded which). Source of these receptors: a man aged 50 to 59 in a cohort exposed to, infected with or recovered from COVID-19 (not recorded which).

CDR3 sequence reads: CASSVAGGSGANVLTF. CDR3 DNA: TGTGCCAGCAGCGTAGCAGGAGGGTCTGGGGCCAACGTCCTGACTTTC. The chain combines TRBV9 with TRBJ2-6; possible D gene TRBD2, 6 bases. Deletions cut 0 bases from V and 1 base from J, with 8 bases between. Germline assignment: CDR1 SGDLS and CDR2 YYNGEE. The CDR3 extends over 16 amino acids.

The chain couples TRBV28 to TRBJ2-7, with D hard to call. Germline V gene sequence: CDR1 MDHEN, CDR2 SYDVKM. The V gene lost 2 bases and the J gene lost 1 base, with 6 bases spanning the gap. The CDR3 spans 13 residues. The CDR3 is CASSLIQSYEQYF. The CDR3 DNA reads TGTGCCAGCAGTTTAATACAGTCCTACGAGCAGTACTTC.

The rearrangement links TRBV5-6 to TRBJ2-7; tentative D call: TRBD1 (6 bases). Germline CDR1 reads SGHDT; CDR2 reads YYEEEE. Trimming removed 2 bases at V and 2 bases at J, with 8 bases between. The CDR3 covers 13 residues. CDR3 DNA: TGTGCCAGCAGCTTACAGGGTACCTACGAGCAGTACTTC. Translation: CASSLQGTYEQYF.

This clone was counted between two and nine times. CDR3 nucleotide sequence: TGTGCCTGGAGTGACCCATACTACCCCCCCGGGACTAGATACAATGAGCAGTTCTTC. This sequence encodes CAWSDPYYPPGTRYNEQFF. The J gene is TRBJ2-1, the V gene TRBV30; 8 bases are shared with TRBD2. The CDR3 covers 19 residues. Looked up from germline, CDR1 is GTSNPN and CDR2 is SVGIG (reference sequence). V dropped 1 base and J dropped 4; count of bases not matched to a gene: 18.

J is TRBJ2-5 and V is TRBV7-7; a weak D match, TRBD2 (6 bases). The CDR3 length is 13 residues. V lost 5 bases to trimming and J lost 4 bases, with 11 bases between them. CDR1 and CDR2 from the germline V gene are SSHAT and FNYEAQ (reference sequence). The CDR3 DNA is TGTGCCAGCAGCCCGGGAGTAAGAGAGACCCAGTACTTC. Translating gives CASSPGVRETQYF.

V is TRBV9 and J is TRBJ2-5; 13 bases map to TRBD2. CDR3 length equals 15 residues. The junction had 4 bases not matched to a gene; V was cut back by 4 bases and J by 4 bases. Germline values: CDR1 SGDLS, CDR2 YYNGEE. The CDR3 DNA sequence: TGTGCCAGCAGCCCTGGACTAGCGGGAGTAGAGACCCAGTACTTC. Residues: CASSPGLAGVETQYF.

The J gene is TRBJ1-1, the V gene TRBV12-3 or TRBV12-4; a possible D gene is TRBD1 (5 bases). Trimming shortened V by 4 bases and J by 7 bases, and 10 bases separated the two germline ends. The CDR3 is 12 residues long. The CDR3 here is CASSWGVNEAFF. CDR3 DNA: TGTGCCAGCAGTTGGGGGGTCAATGAAGCTTTCTTT.

The chain uses TRBV27 and TRBJ1-1; TRBD1 aligns across 7 bases. The CDR3 sequence is 13 residues long. The J segment lost 5 bases and the V segment lost 8 bases, leaving 8 bases of the junction unmatched. Germline V gene lookup returns CDR1 MNHEY and CDR2 SMNVEV (reference sequence). In DNA form, the CDR3 reads TGTGCCAGCGGCAAGGGGGCGTATACTGAAGCTTTCTTT. Encoded protein: CASGKGAYTEAFF.

This sequence joins TRBV6-1 and TRBJ2-3; 10 bases line up with TRBD2. The CDR3 has 16 residues. From germline, CDR1 is MNHNS and CDR2 SASEGT. Trimming cost V 1 base and J 2 bases; bases outside gene matches: 3. The CDR3 here is CASSEDSGGNTDTQYF. The DNA for the CDR3 is TGTGCCAGCAGTGAAGATAGCGGGGGGAACACAGATACGCAGTATTTT.

The chain links TRBV5-5 to TRBJ1-6; D perhaps matches TRBD1 (6 bases). The CDR3 runs to 14 residues. The germline gives CDR1 SGHKS, CDR2 YYEKEE (reference sequence). The germline V and J ends were trimmed by 6 bases and 8 bases, with 15 bases remaining between them. CDR3 DNA: TGTGCCAGCACCATCCAGGGGAGGGATTCACCCCTCCACTTT. The encoded protein is CASTIQGRDSPLHF.

The gene calls are TRBV3-1 (or the pseudogene TRBV3-2) and TRBJ2-1; 10 bases are a match to TRBD2. The CDR3 has 15 residues. Per the germline V gene, CDR1 is LGHDT and CDR2 is YNNKEL (reference sequence). Trimming cost V 4 bases and J 6 bases; bases outside gene matches: 6. The chain's CDR3 is CASSRSGGASNEQFF. CDR3 DNA: TGTGCCAGCAGCCGGAGCGGGGGGGCCTCCAATGAGCAGTTCTTC.